This is a list of T cell receptor beta chains from one sample in a study of T cells after posttransplantation cyclophosphamide. Method: immunoSEQ multiplex PCR; TCRdb's copy keeps in-frame clones and lacks some. The sample holds about 3,600 clones, about 75% seen once. What was sequenced was memory CD8+ T cells sorted from blood. The receptors here all came from a man aged 50 to 60. Each CDR3 is given with its conserved first and last residue. A D gene is named only where the DNA matches it firmly. Clone size is not always given. Where it is, it says once, few, many or a class for expanded clones.

j_call	d_call	clone_size	v_call	cdr3_aa	cdr3_nt
TRBJ2-1	NA	few	TRBV9	CASSVVAGFSNEQFF	TGTGCCAGCAGCGTAGTCGCGGGATTTAGTAATGAGCAGTTCTTC
TRBJ2-5	TRBD1	NA	TRBV7-9	CASNTQGDRETQYF	TGTGCCAGCAACACACAGGGGGATCGGGAGACCCAGTACTTC
TRBJ2-7	TRBD2	NA	TRBV6-1	CASSDMTSGYSYEQYF	TGTGCCAGCAGTGACATGACTAGCGGGTACTCCTACGAGCAGTACTTC
TRBJ2-5	TRBD2	NA	TRBV9	CASSPGGELETQYF	TGTGCCAGCAGCCCGGGGGGGGAGCTAGAGACCCAGTACTTC
TRBJ2-2	NA	NA	TRBV25-1	CATAAARELFF	TGTGCCACGGCGGCGGCGCGGGAGCTGTTTTTT
TRBJ2-4	NA	NA	TRBV7-9	CATMKGGLDIQYF	TGTGCCACGATGAAGGGGGGGTTGGACATTCAGTACTTC
TRBJ1-2	TRBD1	few	TRBV7-9	CAIHGGQGNYGYTF	TGTGCCATCCATGGGGGACAGGGAAACTATGGCTACACCTTC
TRBJ2-7	TRBD2	NA	TRBV13	CASSLDVGGGLSYEQYF	TGTGCCAGCAGCCTTGACGTCGGGGGGGGCCTCTCCTACGAGCAGTACTTC
TRBJ2-2	NA	NA	TRBV9	CASSVAGAFNTGELFF	TGTGCCAGCAGCGTAGCTGGAGCGTTTAACACCGGGGAGCTGTTTTTT
TRBJ1-2	TRBD1	NA	TRBV10-3	CAISDLGQGAHGYTF	TGTGCCATCAGTGATCTGGGACAGGGGGCGCATGGCTACACCTTC
TRBJ2-1	NA	NA	TRBV6-5	CASSYVDSSYNEQFF	TGTGCCAGCAGTTACGTCGATAGCTCCTACAATGAGCAGTTCTTC
TRBJ2-1	TRBD2	NA	TRBV6-1	CASSEEETSGNEQFF	TGTGCCAGCAGTGAAGAGGAGACTAGCGGCAATGAGCAGTTCTTC
TRBJ1-1	NA	NA	TRBV5-1	CASSLGEYTREAFF	TGCGCCAGCAGCTTGGGAGAGTACACAAGGGAGGCTTTCTTT
TRBJ2-7	TRBD2	medium-sized	TRBV10-3	CAISEGLADYEQYF	TGTGCCATCAGTGAAGGACTAGCGGACTACGAGCAGTACTTC
TRBJ1-2	NA	NA	TRBV4-1	CASSPRSGMSSVGSLYGYTF	TGCGCCAGCAGCCCAAGGAGTGGCATGTCTTCTGTCGGAAGTCTCTATGGCTACACCTTC
TRBJ1-6	NA	NA	TRBV15	CATSPARGQLGSPLHF	TGTGCCACCAGCCCCGCTCGAGGACAGCTCGGATCACCCCTCCACTTT
TRBJ2-7	NA	NA	TRBV5-4	CASKTTETYEQYF	TGTGCCAGCAAGACGACGGAGACCTACGAGCAGTACTTC
TRBJ1-1	NA	NA	TRBV4-3	CASSQVAGDGTEAFF	TGCGCCAGCAGCCAAGTGGCAGGGGACGGAACTGAAGCTTTCTTT
TRBJ2-5	TRBD1	NA	TRBV7-9	CASSPGGTETQYF	TGTGCCAGCAGTCCAGGGGGAACAGAGACCCAGTACTTC
TRBJ2-1	NA	NA	TRBV29-1	CSSHGAYNEQFF	TGCAGCTCCCACGGGGCCTACAATGAGCAGTTCTTC
TRBJ1-2	TRBD1	NA	TRBV7-9	CASSLGQGTNYGYTF	TGTGCCAGCAGCTTAGGACAGGGGACTAACTATGGCTACACCTTC
TRBJ2-1	TRBD2	NA	TRBV2	CAIRRSGGADEQFF	TGTGCCATTAGACGTAGCGGGGGGGCCGATGAGCAGTTCTTC
TRBJ2-1	TRBD2	NA	TRBV7-3	CASSQGSGGAYEQFF	TGTGCCAGCAGCCAGGGCAGCGGGGGGGCGTATGAGCAGTTCTTC
TRBJ1-4	TRBD1	NA	TRBV2	CASTSDRGNEKLFF	TGTGCCAGCACTTCCGACAGGGGAAATGAAAAACTGTTTTTT
TRBJ1-2	NA	NA	TRBV7-2	CASSLVLTGGGGYTF	TGTGCCAGCAGCTTAGTTCTAACGGGGGGAGGGGGCTACACCTTC
TRBJ2-5	TRBD1	few	TRBV4-1	CASTGRGLKEQGEGETQYF	TGCGCCAGCACGGGGAGAGGGCTAAAGGAACAGGGGGAAGGAGAGACCCAGTACTTC
TRBJ2-7	NA	NA	TRBV11-3	CASSSNRARGEQYF	TGTGCCAGCAGCTCCAACAGGGCCAGGGGCGAGCAGTACTTC
TRBJ2-1	TRBD2	NA	TRBV11-2	CASSFSWAGGFSGDEQFF	TGTGCCAGCAGCTTTTCTTGGGCGGGAGGGTTCTCGGGGGATGAGCAGTTCTTC
TRBJ2-3	NA	few	TRBV6-1	CASSLGSGDTQYF	TGTGCCAGCAGTTTGGGAAGCGGGGATACGCAGTATTTT
TRBJ2-6	TRBD2	NA	TRBV5-4	CASSFRAGGNSGANVLTF	TGTGCCAGCAGCTTTAGGGCGGGGGGAAACTCTGGGGCCAACGTCCTGACTTTC
TRBJ2-7	NA	NA	TRBV30	CAWTGDGVATYEQYF	TGTGCCTGGACTGGAGATGGCGTAGCCACCTACGAGCAGTACTTC
TRBJ1-2	TRBD1	NA	TRBV5-4	CASSPRQGAFGYTF	TGTGCCAGCAGCCCCCGACAGGGGGCGTTTGGCTACACCTTC
TRBJ2-7	TRBD1	NA	TRBV30	CACDRGLSEQYF	TGTGCCTGTGACAGGGGTTTATCCGAGCAGTACTTC
TRBJ2-5	NA	NA	TRBV28	CASSNPDLAPGGETQYF	TGTGCCAGCAGTAATCCTGATCTAGCGCCAGGTGGGGAGACCCAGTACTTC
TRBJ2-1	TRBD2	few	TRBV5-4	CASSALYVYRLAPYNEQFF	TGTGCCAGCAGCGCTTTGTATGTCTATCGACTAGCGCCTTACAATGAGCAGTTCTTC
TRBJ1-2	TRBD1	NA	TRBV28	CASSILGQNYGYTF	TGTGCCAGCAGTATACTGGGACAGAACTATGGCTACACCTTC
TRBJ1-1	NA	NA	TRBV30	CAWTPRSGTEAFF	TGTGCCTGGACCCCCCGCTCAGGGACTGAAGCTTTCTTT
TRBJ1-2	NA	NA	TRBV4-1	CASSQREYYGYTF	TGCGCCAGCAGCCAGAGAGAGTACTATGGCTACACCTTC
TRBJ2-5	NA	NA	TRBV6-1	CASSIIPRETQYF	TGTGCCAGCAGTATCATCCCCAGGGAGACCCAGTACTTC
TRBJ1-3	NA	NA	TRBV29-1	CSVTGMGNTIYF	TGCAGCGTTACAGGGATGGGAAACACCATATATTTT
TRBJ1-2	NA	NA	TRBV6-5	CASSYGSGLYGYTF	TGTGCCAGCAGTTACGGATCAGGGCTTTATGGCTACACCTTC
TRBJ1-4	NA	NA	TRBV28	CASSLVGGGVNEKLFF	TGTGCCAGCAGTTTAGTGGGTGGGGGCGTTAATGAAAAACTGTTTTTT